What follows are 24 T cell receptor beta chains derived from one specimen sequenced in a study of breast tumors, draining lymph nodes, adjacent tissues. Using its own MiXCR run on the multiplex PCR reads, TCRdb lists one record per CDR3 protein. The sample includes over 150,000 distinct CDR3 sequences, roughly 31% seen only once; the top ten take 4% to 4.5%. The lymph nodes were axillary draining lymph nodes from breast cancer patients. The specimen sequenced was axillary lymph node tissue. The receptors here all came from a female donor with breast cancer. Some clones in this sample may be carry-over from other donors' samples.

The J gene is TRBJ2-3, the V gene TRBV20-1; D may be TRBD2 (6 bases). CDR3 length equals 15 residues. Looked up from germline, CDR1 is DFQATT and CDR2 is SNEGSKA (reference sequence). The V end lost 6 bases, the J end lost 4 bases, and 20 bases lay between the germline ends. Here the CDR3 reads CSAPSSASNADTQYF. The CDR3 DNA follows: TGCAGTGCCCCATCTAGCGCCTCGAACGCAGATACGCAGTATTTT.

The genes are TRBV2 and TRBJ1-2; D is unresolved. CDR1 is SNHLY and CDR2 is FYNNEI in the germline V gene. This CDR3 has 15 residues. Trimming cost V 3 bases and J 0 bases, with 11 bases left between them. This CDR3 is CASSEESSSNYGYTF. Written as DNA, the CDR3 is TGTGCCAGCAGTGAGGAGAGCTCCTCTAACTATGGCTACACCTTC. The full variable domain, rest sourced from reference TRBV2 and TRBJ1-2, is EPEVTQTPSHQVTQMGQEVILRCVPISNHLYFYWYRQILGQKVEFLVSFYNNEISEKSEIFDDQFSVERPDGSNFTLKIRSTKLEDSAMYFCASSEESSSNYGYTFGSGTRLTVV.

As concerns this clonotype: Germline is not matched at one junction end, which may reflect a read error. V and J are TRBV4-1 and TRBJ2-2; 10 bases agree with TRBD2. In germline, CDR1 is MGHRA, CDR2 YSYEKL. This CDR3 is 19 amino acids long. In DNA, the CDR3 is TGCGCCAGCAGCCACATGAGAGGCGGGCTAGCGGGGGTCACCAGGGAGCTGTTTTTT. It encodes CASSHMRGGLAGVTRELFF.

This clonotype was picked up many times. V is TRBV30 and J is TRBJ1-3; D is ambiguous. The CDR3 has 15 residues. The germline V gene has CDR1 GTSNPN and CDR2 SVGIG (reference sequence). Trimming stripped 0 bases from V and 5 bases from J, with 14 bases between. CDR3 DNA: TGTGCCTGGAGTGTTAGAGGTTCCACGCGAAACACCATATATTTT. Translated: CAWSVRGSTRNTIYF.

In its sample, this clonotype was seen many times. This rearrangement joins TRBV20-1 to TRBJ2-5; the match to TRBD2 covers 9 bases. Trimming removed 3 bases from V and 0 bases from J; junction bases left unmatched: 11. The CDR3 runs to 17 residues. CDR1 is DFQATT, CDR2 SNEGSKA, per germline (reference sequence). CDR3 sequence reads: CSASTPGTSSYQETQYF. DNA of the CDR3: TGCAGTGCTAGCACCCCAGGGACTAGCAGTTACCAAGAGACCCAGTACTTC.

Note on this clonotype: A much more abundant neighbour one base away suggests this may be a read error. The chain carries TRBV9 and TRBJ2-6, with D possibly being TRBD1 (6 bases). Germline lookup yields CDR1 SGDLS and CDR2 YYNGEE. The CDR3 is 16 amino acids. In DNA, the CDR3 is TGTGCCAGCAGCGTAGACCCCTTTTTGGGGGCCAACGCCCTGACTTTC. As protein: CASSVDPFLGANALTF.

Points on this clonotype: A much more abundant neighbour one base away suggests this may be a read error. The rearrangement links TRBV20-1 to TRBJ2-1, with D tentatively TRBD1 or TRBD2 (5 bases each). V was cut by 4 bases and J by 10 bases, with 26 bases left in between. The CDR3 sequence is 16 residues long. CDR1 DFQATT and CDR2 SNEGSKA come from the germline V gene (reference sequence). CDR3 coding DNA: TGCAGTGCTATGGGCCTAAGGGTAGAGGGGTCAAGGGAGCAGTTCTTC. Translated, it gives CSAMGLRVEGSREQFF.

This clonotype was found many times. The J gene is TRBJ2-2, the V gene TRBV12-3 or TRBV12-4; TRBD1 or TRBD2 may be the D gene (5 bases each). The CDR3 is made up of 16 amino acids. Trimming took 3 bases from V and 5 from J, leaving 16 bases between them. CDR3 loop: CASSFSAGTGTGELFF. DNA for the CDR3: TGTGCCAGCAGTTTTTCAGCCGGGACGGGGACCGGGGAGCTGTTTTTT.

There are many counts of this clonotype. The chain is built from TRBV19 and TRBJ2-7; 8 bases agree with TRBD1. Germline V gene lookup returns CDR1 LNHDA and CDR2 SQIVND (reference sequence). This CDR3 region has 14 residues. Trimming cost V 5 bases and J 4 bases; bases outside gene matches: 7. The CDR3 loop is CASSSQDRVYEQYF. The DNA for the CDR3 is TGTGCCAGTAGTTCCCAGGACAGGGTTTACGAGCAGTACTTC.

This clonotype showed up many times. The chain couples TRBV12-3 or TRBV12-4 to TRBJ1-6, with 11 bases aligning to TRBD1. The CDR3 consists of 15 residues. V was clipped by 5 bases and J by 9 bases; unmatched bases: 6. CDR3 loop: CASSLGQGAGSPLHF. The DNA for the CDR3 is TGTGCCAGCAGTCTCGGACAGGGGGCTGGTTCACCCCTCCACTTT.

The chain carries TRBV29-1 and TRBJ2-1; D is perhaps TRBD2 (7 bases). Trimming cost V 7 bases and J 9 bases, with 19 bases left between them. The CDR3 totals 13 residues. CDR1 is SQVTM and CDR2 is ANQGSEA in the germline V gene. DNA for the CDR3: TGCAGCGCCGAGGGGGGGCGGGTAGGTGAGCAGTTCTTC. The encoded protein is CSAEGGRVGEQFF.

This clonotype showed up many times. The V call is TRBV9, the J call TRBJ1-5; no clear D gene. V was pared by 0 bases and J by 6 bases, with 7 bases between. The CDR3 is made up of 13 amino acids. Germline CDR1 SGDLS, CDR2 YYNGEE. The CDR3 here is CASSVGLSQPQHF. The CDR3 DNA is TGTGCCAGCAGCGTAGGGTTGAGTCAGCCCCAGCATTTT.

This clonotype was observed many times. The chain employs TRBV14 and TRBJ2-6; D call uncertain. Deletions cut 4 bases from V and 4 bases from J, with 20 bases between. Germline V gene lookup returns CDR1 SGHDN and CDR2 FVKESK. This CDR3 has 18 amino acids. The CDR3 DNA follows: TGTGCCAGCAGCCTCAAAACGGGCCAAGGGCCAGGGGCCAACGTCCTGACTTTC. Protein sequence: CASSLKTGQGPGANVLTF.

The chain recombines TRBV7-3 with TRBJ1-4; 10 bases line up with TRBD1. J lost 10 bases, V lost 5 bases, and 19 bases had no gene match. The CDR3 loop spans 18 amino acids. CDR1 and CDR2 (germline): SGHTA, FQGTGA. This CDR3 is CASSPRVGDRGLGGKLFF. The CDR3 DNA is TGTGCCAGCAGCCCTAGGGTCGGGGACAGGGGCCTAGGTGGAAAACTGTTTTTT.

The rearrangement uses TRBV28 and TRBJ1-5; no clear D. This CDR3 region has 13 residues. The germline V gene encodes CDR1 MDHEN and CDR2 SYDVKM. Trimming removed 5 bases from V and 2 bases from J, with 7 bases in between. The CDR3 DNA reads TGTGCCAGCAGTACCTGGGGCAATCAGCCCCAGCATTTT. Its protein is CASSTWGNQPQHF.

This clonotype was counted many times. The J gene is TRBJ2-5, the V gene TRBV3-1; possibly TRBD2 for D (6 bases). The germline V gene has CDR1 LGHDT and CDR2 YNNKEL (reference sequence). The CDR3 is 15 residues long. V was clipped by 1 base and J by 5 bases, with 14 bases between them. The CDR3 nucleotides are TGTGCCAGCAGCCAAGGAGGCGCGGGGTTGGAGACCCAGTACTTC. This encodes CASSQGGAGLETQYF.

The genes are TRBV7-9 and TRBJ1-6; D is unresolved. The length of the CDR3 is 12 residues. Germline loops: CDR1 SEHNR, CDR2 FQNEAQ (reference sequence). Trimming pared 6 bases from V and 8 bases from J, leaving 8 bases between. The CDR3: CASSSEDSPLHF. CDR3 coding DNA: TGTGCCAGCAGTTCCGAGGATTCACCCCTCCACTTT.

The chain carries TRBV29-1 and TRBJ2-5; the D gene is possibly TRBD2 (5 bases). CDR3 length equals 11 residues. V lost 8 bases, J lost 4 bases, and 11 bases lay in between. CDR1 and CDR2 from the germline V gene are SQVTM and ANQGSEA. CDR3 protein: CSSGMGETQYF. DNA of the CDR3: TGCAGCTCCGGGATGGGAGAGACCCAGTACTTC.

This clonotype came up many times. This sequence joins TRBV18 and TRBJ2-7; 11 bases fit TRBD2. V lost 3 bases and J lost 3; bases outside the gene matches: 1. Germline V gene data show CDR1 as KGHSH and CDR2 as LQKENI. The CDR3 covers 14 residues. The DNA for the CDR3 is TGTGCCAGCTCACCGACTAGCGGGGTCTACGAGCAGTACTTC. Translation gives CASSPTSGVYEQYF.

The J gene is TRBJ1-6, the V gene TRBV19; 7 bases map to TRBD1. J gave up 9 bases and V 4 bases, and 12 bases lay outside the gene matches. This CDR3 is 16 amino acids long. From germline, CDR1 is LNHDA and CDR2 SQIVND (reference sequence). The CDR3 reads CASSTKMGQWGSPLHF. CDR3 sequence (DNA): TGTGCCAGTAGTACCAAAATGGGACAGTGGGGTTCACCCCTCCACTTT. Variable domain in full (rest from reference TRBV19 and TRBJ1-6): DGGITQSPKYLFRKEGQNVTLSCEQNLNHDAMYWYRQDPGQGLRLIYYSQIVNDFQKGDIAEGYSVSREKKESFPLTVTSAQKNPTAFYLCASSTKMGQWGSPLHFGNGTRLTVT.

Worth noting for this clonotype: The CDR3 end shows no conserved phenylalanine or tryptophan, and so a read error is likely. The chain has TRBV5-1 and TRBJ1-5, with unresolved D. Germline V CDR1 and CDR2: SGHRS, YFSETQ. There are 15 residues in the CDR3. CDR3 loop: CASSLAGVSNQPQHS. DNA of the CDR3: TGCGCCAGCAGCTTGGCCGGGGTCAGCAACCAGCCCCAGCATTCT.

This clonotype was seen more than once but under ten times. This could be a read error, since a much larger clone is one nucleotide away. It is unclear where the CDR3 begins or ends on the DNA, so no DNA is shown, and the CDR3 is as TCRdb lists it. The chain couples TRBV9 to TRBJ1-2; TRBD1 was called by the table and not checked on the DNA. The germline gives CDR1 SGDLS, CDR2 YYNGEE. The CDR3 is made up of 15 amino acids, end residues included. CDR3 protein: CASSAGEGVGYGSTF.

At least ten counts were recorded for this clonotype. The J gene is TRBJ1-1, the V gene TRBV14, with a tentative D call TRBD1 (6 bases). There are 13 residues in the CDR3. CDR1 SGHDN and CDR2 FVKESK come from the germline V gene. Between the trimmed V and J ends, which lost 5 bases and 1 base, there was a span of 8 bases. CDR3 nucleotide sequence: TGTGCCAGCAGCGTACAGGGGAACACTGAAGCTTTCTTT. The encoded protein is CASSVQGNTEAFF.

This clonotype was seen at least ten times. This chain links TRBV6-5 with TRBJ2-3, with TRBD2 identical over 8 bases. Germline lookup yields CDR1 MNHEY and CDR2 SVGAGI. This CDR3 is built from 13 residues. The V and J ends lost 5 bases and 4 bases, in that order; junction bases with no gene match: 2. CDR3 in amino acids: CASSSGGADTQYF. The CDR3 bases are TGTGCCAGCAGTAGCGGGGGTGCAGATACGCAGTATTTT.